Below, 20 T cell receptor beta chains from the same sample are listed, as sequenced in a study of siplizumab effects on memory and regulatory T cells. Clones were sequenced by immunoSEQ multiplex PCR, and TCRdb holds only the in-frame ones, with some missing. The table includes tens of thousands of clones, over 80% detected once. The sample was memory CD4+ T cells sorted from blood. These receptors were taken from a human donor in good health.

The chain links TRBV5-1 to TRBJ2-5, with TRBD1 as a possible D gene (6 bases). Germline V CDR1 and CDR2: SGHRS, YFSETQ. Trimming pared 4 bases from V and 5 bases from J, leaving 18 bases between. This CDR3 is built from 15 residues. Written as DNA, the CDR3 is TGCGCCAGCAGCCTCGGACAGACTTCCTCGGAGACCCAGTACTTC. This gives the protein CASSLGQTSSETQYF.

The rearrangement joins TRBV6-5 to TRBJ2-7; TRBD1 is a possible D gene (6 bases). Germline V gene lookup returns CDR1 MNHEY and CDR2 SVGAGI. V was cut by 2 bases and J by 3 bases, with 17 bases left in between. CDR3 size: 16 residues. CDR3 protein: CASSYSRGGGYYEQYF. The CDR3 bases are TGTGCCAGCAGTTACAGCAGGGGTGGGGGATACTACGAGCAGTACTTC.

This sequence joins TRBV12-5 and TRBJ2-5, with 14 positions matching TRBD2. Trimming took 2 bases from V and 5 from J; bases not matched to a gene: 7. CDR3 length: 17 amino acids. Germline CDR1 is LGHNT and CDR2 is FRNRAP. CDR3 amino acids: CASGLRMWTSGRETQYF. CDR3 coding DNA: TGTGCTAGTGGTTTGCGAATGTGGACTAGCGGGAGGGAGACCCAGTACTTC.

The DNA of the CDR3 is TGTGCCAGCAGTTGGGACAGAAACACTGAAGCTTTCTTT. Its translation: CASSWDRNTEAFF. The chain combines TRBV7-3 with TRBJ1-1; TRBD1 aligns across 7 bases. The CDR3 is made up of 13 amino acids. The V and J ends lost 6 bases and 2 bases, in that order; junction bases with no gene match: 3. Looked up from germline, CDR1 is SGHTA and CDR2 is FQGTGA.

The chain joins TRBV7-9 to TRBJ2-1; 9 positions agree with TRBD2. This CDR3 comprises 18 residues. V shed 1 base and J 0 bases; nucleotides not matched to a gene: 7. Germline CDR1 reads SEHNR; CDR2 reads FQNEAQ (reference sequence). The CDR3 DNA follows: TGTGCCAGCAGCTTAGTAGCGGGGGCCTCGAGCTCCTACAATGAGCAGTTCTTC. This translates into CASSLVAGASSSYNEQFF.

This clone was detected once. The rearrangement joins TRBV5-1 to TRBJ1-1; D might be TRBD1 (5 bases). V lost 0 bases, J lost 2 bases, and 8 bases lay in between. CDR3 length equals 14 residues. Germline-derived CDR1 and CDR2 are SGHRS and YFSETQ. CDR3 amino acids: CASSLGQRNTEAFF. Here the CDR3 DNA reads TGCGCCAGCAGCTTGGGACAGCGAAACACTGAAGCTTTCTTT. Together with reference TRBV5-1 and TRBJ1-1, the CDR3 gives the full variable domain: KAGVTQTPRYLIKTRGQQVTLSCSPISGHRSVSWYQQTPGQGLQFLFEYFSETQRNKGNFPGRFSGRQFSNSRSEMNVSTLELGDSALYLCASSLGQRNTEAFFGQGTRLTVV.

The rearrangement links TRBV2 to TRBJ2-2; no clear D. The V and J ends lost 7 bases and 1 base respectively, with 7 bases between them. The CDR3 extends over 13 amino acids. Germline assignment: CDR1 SNHLY and CDR2 FYNNEI. This CDR3 is CASKIQNTGELFF. For the CDR3, the DNA is TGTGCCAGCAAGATACAGAACACCGGGGAGCTGTTTTTT. Using reference TRBV2 and TRBJ2-2 for the parts outside the CDR3, the full variable domain is EPEVTQTPSHQVTQMGQEVILRCVPISNHLYFYWYRQILGQKVEFLVSFYNNEISEKSEIFDDQFSVERPDGSNFTLKIRSTKLEDSAMYFCASKIQNTGELFFGEGSRLTVL.

V is TRBV28 and J is TRBJ2-5, with 8 positions matching TRBD1. This CDR3 spans 15 amino acids. CDR1 is MDHEN, CDR2 SYDVKM, per germline. Losses at the gene ends were 5 bases for V and 4 bases for J; bases not matched to a gene: 9. Here the CDR3 reads CASSPGQGIGETQYF. The CDR3 nucleotides read TGTGCCAGCAGTCCAGGACAGGGAATTGGAGAGACCCAGTACTTC.

The V gene is TRBV27, the J gene TRBJ2-5, with D possibly being TRBD2 (5 bases). Germline assignment: CDR1 MNHEY and CDR2 SMNVEV (reference sequence). CDR3 length: 14 amino acids. V shed 4 bases and J shed 5 bases, with 14 bases lying between them. The CDR3 sequence is CASSSGLRGETQYF. The CDR3 region has the DNA TGTGCCAGCAGTTCGGGCCTCCGAGGGGAGACCCAGTACTTC.

The genes are TRBV27 and TRBJ2-7; a weak D match, TRBD1 (5 bases). The germline V gene encodes CDR1 MNHEY and CDR2 SMNVEV (reference sequence). The CDR3 contains 16 residues. Trimming took off 2 bases at V and 2 bases at J, with 16 bases between the two ends. The chain's CDR3 is CASSLGAERFPYEQYF. DNA for the CDR3: TGTGCCAGCAGTTTAGGGGCAGAAAGATTTCCCTACGAGCAGTACTTC.

The rearrangement links TRBV7-2 to TRBJ2-1; TRBD2 matches 11 bases. V dropped 5 bases and J dropped 7; count of bases not matched to a gene: 10. The CDR3 extends over 16 amino acids. Germline V gene sequence: CDR1 SGHTA, CDR2 FQGNSA. The CDR3 nucleotides read TGTGCCAGCAGCGGAACTAGCGGGAGTGGGTTAAATGAGCAGTTCTTC. This sequence encodes CASSGTSGSGLNEQFF.

This chain uses TRBV7-9 with TRBJ2-5; no definite D call. Germline V gene lookup returns CDR1 SEHNR and CDR2 FQNEAQ (reference sequence). There are 15 residues in the CDR3. V was trimmed by 5 bases and J by 4 bases, leaving 17 bases between them. CDR3 nucleotide sequence: TGTGCCAGCAGCCCCAACCGTCTAGGTCGAGAGACCCAGTACTTC. It specifies CASSPNRLGRETQYF.

V and J are TRBV10-3 and TRBJ1-3; D is perhaps TRBD1 (6 bases). Per germline, CDR1 ENHRY and CDR2 SYGVKD. Trimming took 7 bases from V and 3 from J, leaving 13 bases between them. This CDR3 has 14 residues. CDR3 loop: CAITVGGLGNTIYF. DNA for the CDR3: TGTGCCATCACAGTAGGGGGGCTTGGAAACACCATATATTTT.

This chain connects TRBV9 to TRBJ2-5; either TRBD1 or TRBD2 may supply D (7 bases each). This CDR3 region has 17 residues. Trimming removed 1 base from V and 4 bases from J, with 20 bases in between. Germline CDR1 is SGDLS and CDR2 is YYNGEE. CDR3 bases: TGTGCCAGCAGCGTATTGGGAGGGACAGCCGTTGGAGAGACCCAGTACTTC. This sequence encodes CASSVLGGTAVGETQYF. Full variable domain (remainder filled in from reference TRBV9 and TRBJ2-5): DSGVTQTPKHLITATGQRVTLRCSPRSGDLSVYWYQQSLDQGLQFLIQYYNGEERAKGNILERFSAQQFPDLHSELNLSSLELGDSALYFCASSVLGGTAVGETQYFGPGTRLLVL.

This clone came up once. V is TRBV19 and J is TRBJ2-7, with 8 nucleotides matching TRBD2. The J segment lost 6 bases and the V segment lost 3 bases, leaving 10 bases of the junction unmatched. CDR3 length equals 15 residues. Germline V lookup: CDR1 LNHDA, CDR2 SQIVND (reference sequence). The CDR3 sequence: CASSINGGARAEQYF. The CDR3 DNA follows: TGTGCCAGTAGTATCAACGGGGGGGCACGAGCCGAGCAGTACTTC.

This clone has more than one count but fewer than ten. This chain joins TRBV6-5 and TRBJ2-7; TRBD1 matches at 7 bases. This CDR3 has 15 amino acids. Looked up from germline, CDR1 is MNHEY and CDR2 is SVGAGI. V shed 7 bases and J 5 bases; nucleotides not matched to a gene: 14. The CDR3 loop reads CASTLRAQGSHEQYF. CDR3 in DNA: TGTGCCAGCACCCTCAGGGCACAGGGGTCGCACGAGCAGTACTTC.

This chain links TRBV6-5 with TRBJ2-3; D is uncertain. The CDR3 spans 14 residues. V dropped 3 bases and J dropped 1 base, with 8 bases sitting between them. CDR1 is MNHEY, CDR2 SVGAGI, per germline. The CDR3 sequence is CASSYYQRTDTQYF. The CDR3, as DNA: TGTGCCAGCAGTTATTATCAGCGCACAGATACGCAGTATTTT.

In regard to this clone: The junction differs from germline at one of its ends, possibly a read error. V usage is TRBV7-7 and J usage is TRBJ2-1, with TRBD2 matching over 10 bases. Germline V gene lookup returns CDR1 SSHAT and CDR2 FNYEAQ (reference sequence). This CDR3 has 14 residues. The CDR3 region is CASSLTSGYNEQFF. CDR3 nucleotide sequence: TGTGCTAGCAGCTTGACTAGCGGGTACAATGAGCAGTTCTTC. Complete variable domain (other parts from reference TRBV7-7 and TRBJ2-1): GAGVSQSPRYKVTKRGQDVTLRCDPISSHATLYWYQQALGQGPEFLTYFNYEAQPDKSGLPSDRFSAERPEGSISTLTIQRTEQRDSAMYRCASSLTSGYNEQFFGPGTRLTVL.

The chain employs TRBV14 and TRBJ1-1; D unresolved. This CDR3 spans 13 amino acids. The V gene lost 5 bases and the J gene lost 0 bases, with 7 bases spanning the gap. CDR1 is SGHDN and CDR2 is FVKESK in the germline V gene. The CDR3 loop is CASSRALNTEAFF. The DNA for the CDR3 is TGTGCCAGCAGCAGGGCCTTGAACACTGAAGCTTTCTTT.

The chain carries TRBV15 and TRBJ2-3; the D is unclear. V was clipped by 0 bases and J by 6 bases, with 4 bases between them. Germline V gene sequence: CDR1 LNHNV, CDR2 YYDKDF (reference sequence). The CDR3 extends over 12 amino acids. The CDR3 bases are TGTGCCACCAGCAGAGATTACGATACGCAGTATTTT. Protein: CATSRDYDTQYF.